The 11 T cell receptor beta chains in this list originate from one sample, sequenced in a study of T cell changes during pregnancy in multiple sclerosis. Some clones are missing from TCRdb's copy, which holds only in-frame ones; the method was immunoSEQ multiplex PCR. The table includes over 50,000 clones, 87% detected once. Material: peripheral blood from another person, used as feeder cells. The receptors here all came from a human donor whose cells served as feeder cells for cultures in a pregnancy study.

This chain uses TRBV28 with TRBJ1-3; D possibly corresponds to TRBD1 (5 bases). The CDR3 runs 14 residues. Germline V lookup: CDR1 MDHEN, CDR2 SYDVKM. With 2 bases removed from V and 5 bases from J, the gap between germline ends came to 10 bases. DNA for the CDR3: TGTGCCAGCAGTTTAAGGGGAGCGAGAAACACCATATATTTT. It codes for CASSLRGARNTIYF.

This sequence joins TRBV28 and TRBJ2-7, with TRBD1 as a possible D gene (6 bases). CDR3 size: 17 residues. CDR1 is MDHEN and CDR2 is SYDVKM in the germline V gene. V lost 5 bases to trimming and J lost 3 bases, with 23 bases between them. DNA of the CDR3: TGTGCCAGCAGTCCGGCCGACTACAGGGACAACCTCTACGAGCAGTACTTC. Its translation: CASSPADYRDNLYEQYF.

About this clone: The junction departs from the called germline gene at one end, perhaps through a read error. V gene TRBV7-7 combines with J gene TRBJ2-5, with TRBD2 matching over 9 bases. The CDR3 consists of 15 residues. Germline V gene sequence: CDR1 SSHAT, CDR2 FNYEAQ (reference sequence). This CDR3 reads CASSPLVSGSETQYF. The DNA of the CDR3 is TGTGCTAGCAGCCCCCTAGTTAGCGGGAGTGAGACCCAGTACTTC.

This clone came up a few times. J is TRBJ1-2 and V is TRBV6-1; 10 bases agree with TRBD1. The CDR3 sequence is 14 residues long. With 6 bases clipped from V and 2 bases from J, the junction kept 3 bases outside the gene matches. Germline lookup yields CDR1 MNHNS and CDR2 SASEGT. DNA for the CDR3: TGTGCCAGCAGCGAGGGACAGGGGAACTATGGCTACACCTTC. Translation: CASSEGQGNYGYTF.

This chain's CDR3 is CASSLSLAGANTGELFF. CDR3 bases: TGTGCCAGCAGCTTGTCTCTAGCGGGAGCGAACACCGGGGAGCTGTTTTTT. V gene TRBV7-2 combines with J gene TRBJ2-2; 10 nucleotides match TRBD2. The CDR3 is made up of 17 amino acids. The V gene's germline CDR1 is SGHTA and CDR2 FQGNSA. V trimming: 3 bases; J trimming: 0 bases; junction bases outside the gene matches: 4.

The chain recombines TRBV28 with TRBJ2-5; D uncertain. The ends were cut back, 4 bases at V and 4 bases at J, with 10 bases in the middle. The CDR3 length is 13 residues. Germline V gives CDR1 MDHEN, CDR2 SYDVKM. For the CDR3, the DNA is TGTGCCAGCAGTTCTTATGTGAGAGAGACCCAGTACTTC. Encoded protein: CASSSYVRETQYF.

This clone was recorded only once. This CDR3 is CASSLQGEYNEQFF. CDR3 bases: TGCGCCAGCAGCTTACAGGGGGAGTACAATGAGCAGTTCTTC. This chain joins TRBV5-1 and TRBJ2-1; 8 nucleotides line up with TRBD1. CDR3 length: 14 residues. Germline V gene sequence: CDR1 SGHRS, CDR2 YFSETQ. J gave up 4 bases and V 2 bases, and 2 bases lay outside the gene matches.

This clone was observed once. DNA of the CDR3: TGTAGTGCGGGACAGGGGCCCGTGGTGGCTCAGCCCCAGCATTTT. It is translated as CSAGQGPVVAQPQHF. The chain is built from TRBV6-1 and TRBJ1-5; 10 bases fit TRBD1. The CDR3 is 15 residues long. CDR1 is MNHNS and CDR2 is SASEGT in the germline V gene.

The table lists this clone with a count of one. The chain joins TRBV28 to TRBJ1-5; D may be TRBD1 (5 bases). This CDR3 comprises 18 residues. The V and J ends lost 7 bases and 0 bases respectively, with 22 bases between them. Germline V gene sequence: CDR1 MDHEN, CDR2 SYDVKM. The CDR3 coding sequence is TGTGCCAGCATTGACCGGGACGGGCTATTCCATAGCAATCAGCCCCAGCATTTT. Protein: CASIDRDGLFHSNQPQHF.

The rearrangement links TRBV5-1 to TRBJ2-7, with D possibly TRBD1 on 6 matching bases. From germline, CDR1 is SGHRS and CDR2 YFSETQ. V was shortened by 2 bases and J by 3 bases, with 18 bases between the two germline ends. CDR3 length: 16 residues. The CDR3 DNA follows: TGCGCCAGCAGCTTTACCGGACAGCCTAAGAACTACGAGCAGTACTTC. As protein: CASSFTGQPKNYEQYF. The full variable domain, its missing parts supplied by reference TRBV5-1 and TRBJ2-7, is KAGVTQTPRYLIKTRGQQVTLSCSPISGHRSVSWYQQTPGQGLQFLFEYFSETQRNKGNFPGRFSGRQFSNSRSEMNVSTLELGDSALYLCASSFTGQPKNYEQYFGPGTRLTVT.

The CDR3 here is CASSSGQINTEAFF. The CDR3 DNA is TGTGCCAGTAGTTCAGGACAGATAAACACTGAAGCTTTCTTT. The gene calls are TRBV19 and TRBJ1-1; D possibly corresponds to TRBD1 (6 bases). CDR3 length: 14 amino acids. V lost 5 bases to trimming and J lost 2 bases, with 12 bases between them. Germline values: CDR1 LNHDA, CDR2 SQIVND (reference sequence).